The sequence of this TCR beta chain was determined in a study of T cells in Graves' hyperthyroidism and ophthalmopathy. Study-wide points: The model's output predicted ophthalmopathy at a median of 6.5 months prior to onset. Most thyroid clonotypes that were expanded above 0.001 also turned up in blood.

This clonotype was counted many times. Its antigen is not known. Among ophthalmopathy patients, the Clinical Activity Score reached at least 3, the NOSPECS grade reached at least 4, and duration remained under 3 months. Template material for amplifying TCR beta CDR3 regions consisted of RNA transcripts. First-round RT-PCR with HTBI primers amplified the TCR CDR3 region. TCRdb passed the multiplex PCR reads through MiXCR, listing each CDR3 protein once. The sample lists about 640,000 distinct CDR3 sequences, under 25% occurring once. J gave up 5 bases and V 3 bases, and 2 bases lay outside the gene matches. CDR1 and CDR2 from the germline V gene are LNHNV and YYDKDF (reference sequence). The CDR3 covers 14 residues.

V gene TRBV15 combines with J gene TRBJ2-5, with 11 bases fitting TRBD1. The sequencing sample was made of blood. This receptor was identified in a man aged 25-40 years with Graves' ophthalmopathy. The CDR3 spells CATSRDRGQETQYF. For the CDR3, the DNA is TGTGCCACCAGCAGGGACAGGGGGCAGGAGACCCAGTACTTC.